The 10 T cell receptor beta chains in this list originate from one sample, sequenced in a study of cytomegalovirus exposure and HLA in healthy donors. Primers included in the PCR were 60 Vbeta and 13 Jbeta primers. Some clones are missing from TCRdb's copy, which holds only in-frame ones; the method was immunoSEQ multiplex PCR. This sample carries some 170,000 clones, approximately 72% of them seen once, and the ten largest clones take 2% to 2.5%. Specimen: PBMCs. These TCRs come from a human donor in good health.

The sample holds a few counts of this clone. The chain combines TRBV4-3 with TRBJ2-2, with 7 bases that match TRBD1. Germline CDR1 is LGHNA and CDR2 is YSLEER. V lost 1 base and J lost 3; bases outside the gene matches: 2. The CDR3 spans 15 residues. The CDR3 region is CASSQGTGYTGELFF. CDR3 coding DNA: TGCGCCAGCAGCCAAGGGACAGGCTACACCGGGGAGCTGTTTTTT.

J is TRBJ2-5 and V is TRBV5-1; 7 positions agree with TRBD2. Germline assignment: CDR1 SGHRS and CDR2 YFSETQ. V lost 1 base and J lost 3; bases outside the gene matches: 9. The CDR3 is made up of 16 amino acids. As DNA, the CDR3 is TGCGCCAGCAGCTTGATAGCGCGGGAGACCAAAGAGACCCAGTACTTC. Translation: CASSLIARETKETQYF.

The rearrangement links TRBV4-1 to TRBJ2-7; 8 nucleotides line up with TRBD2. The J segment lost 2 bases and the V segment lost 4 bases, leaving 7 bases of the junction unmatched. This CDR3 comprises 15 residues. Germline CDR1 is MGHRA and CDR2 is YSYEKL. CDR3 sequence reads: CASSPAAGGAYEQYF. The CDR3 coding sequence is TGCGCCAGCAGCCCTGCTGCGGGGGGCGCCTACGAGCAGTACTTC.

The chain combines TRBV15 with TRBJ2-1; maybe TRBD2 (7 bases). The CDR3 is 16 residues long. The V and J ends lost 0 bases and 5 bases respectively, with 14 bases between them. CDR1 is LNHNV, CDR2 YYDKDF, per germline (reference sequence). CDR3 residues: CATSRDLAGAHNEQFF. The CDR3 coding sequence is TGTGCCACCAGCAGAGATCTGGCGGGGGCCCACAATGAGCAGTTCTTC.

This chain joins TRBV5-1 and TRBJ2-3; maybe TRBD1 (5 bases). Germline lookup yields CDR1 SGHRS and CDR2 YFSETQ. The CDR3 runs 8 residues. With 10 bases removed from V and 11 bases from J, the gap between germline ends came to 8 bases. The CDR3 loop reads CAPQGQYF. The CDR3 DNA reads TGCGCCCCCCAGGGGCAGTATTTT.

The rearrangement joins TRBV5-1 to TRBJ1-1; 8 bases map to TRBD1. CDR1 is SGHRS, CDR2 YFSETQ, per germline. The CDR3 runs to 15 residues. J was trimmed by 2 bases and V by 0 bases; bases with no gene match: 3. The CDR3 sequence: CASSLGQGSNTEAFF. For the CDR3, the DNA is TGCGCCAGCAGCTTGGGACAGGGGTCAAACACTGAAGCTTTCTTT.

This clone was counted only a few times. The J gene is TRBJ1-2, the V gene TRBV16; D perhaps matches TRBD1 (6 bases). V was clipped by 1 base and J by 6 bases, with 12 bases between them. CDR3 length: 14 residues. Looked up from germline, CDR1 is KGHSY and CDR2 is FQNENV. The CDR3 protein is CASSQFAGENGYTF. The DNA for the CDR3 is TGTGCCAGCAGCCAATTTGCAGGGGAGAATGGCTACACCTTC.

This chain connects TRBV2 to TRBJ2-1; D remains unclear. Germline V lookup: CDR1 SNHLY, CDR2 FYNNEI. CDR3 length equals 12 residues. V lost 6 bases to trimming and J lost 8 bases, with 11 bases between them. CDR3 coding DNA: TGTGCCAGCAGCCTCCAGCGCTATGAGCAGTTCTTC. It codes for CASSLQRYEQFF.

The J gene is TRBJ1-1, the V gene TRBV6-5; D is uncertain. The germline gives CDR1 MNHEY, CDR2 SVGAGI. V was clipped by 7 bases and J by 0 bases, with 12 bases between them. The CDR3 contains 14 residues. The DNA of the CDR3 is TGTGCCAGCACCCCCAACGGGGTGAACACTGAAGCTTTCTTT. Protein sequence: CASTPNGVNTEAFF.

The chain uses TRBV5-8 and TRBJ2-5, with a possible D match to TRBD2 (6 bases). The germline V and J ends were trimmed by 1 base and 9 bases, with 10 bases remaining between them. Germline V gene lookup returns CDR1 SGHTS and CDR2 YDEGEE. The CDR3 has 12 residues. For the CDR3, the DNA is TGTGCCAGCAGCTTGCCGGGGGTGGCCCAGTACTTC. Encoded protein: CASSLPGVAQYF.